These 27 T cell receptor beta chains were sequenced from one sample in a study of blood T cell repertoires in COVID-19. Produced via immunoSEQ multiplex PCR; TCRdb's table is partial and in-frame only. The table has approximately 390,000 clones, 90% seen once; the top ten hold about 7%. The sequencing input was peripheral blood. These receptors were obtained from a man between 18 and 29 years old with active or convalescent COVID-19.

The chain is built from TRBV5-6 and TRBJ1-1; D unclear. V dropped 6 bases and J dropped 0 bases, with 15 bases sitting between them. CDR3 length: 15 residues. CDR1 is SGHDT, CDR2 YYEEEE, per germline. The CDR3 nucleotides read TGTGCCAGCACCGCTAGGAGAAGCCTGAACACTGAAGCTTTCTTT. Translation gives CASTARRSLNTEAFF.

This rearrangement joins TRBV25-1 to TRBJ2-5; 9 bases agree with TRBD1. The CDR3 contains 16 residues. Germline values: CDR1 MGHDK, CDR2 SYGVNS. After removal of 4 bases from V and 5 bases from J, the junction contained 11 bases not matched to a gene. In DNA form, the CDR3 reads TGTGCCAGCAGTGCCGGGACAGGGAGTTTTGCGGAGACCCAGTACTTC. Its translation: CASSAGTGSFAETQYF.

V and J are TRBV4-1 and TRBJ1-2, with TRBD1 identical over 12 bases. Losses at the gene ends were 0 bases for V and 4 bases for J; bases not matched to a gene: 3. Germline V lookup: CDR1 MGHRA, CDR2 YSYEKL. CDR3 length: 16 amino acids. Here the CDR3 reads CASSQDGTGGGYGYTF. The CDR3 region has the DNA TGCGCCAGCAGCCAAGACGGGACAGGGGGCGGCTATGGCTACACCTTC.

The V and J genes are TRBV6-5 and TRBJ2-1; D gene uncertain. Germline CDR1 and CDR2: MNHEY and SVGAGI. The CDR3 extends over 13 amino acids. V lost 7 bases and J 4 bases, leaving 11 bases between the germline ends. The CDR3 sequence is CASKARTYNEQFF. CDR3 sequence (DNA): TGTGCCAGCAAAGCTAGAACTTACAATGAGCAGTTCTTC.

The chain recombines TRBV19 with TRBJ2-1; 13 bases are a match to TRBD2. CDR3 length: 16 amino acids. Germline trimming cut 6 bases from V and 7 bases from J; bases unmatched to any gene: 9. The germline V gene has CDR1 LNHDA and CDR2 SQIVND (reference sequence). CDR3 protein: CASRYGTGLAGNEQFF. CDR3 DNA sequence: TGTGCCAGTAGGTACGGTACGGGACTAGCGGGAAATGAGCAGTTCTTC.

This chain uses TRBV10-2 with TRBJ1-2, with TRBD1 identical over 7 bases. The CDR3 is 14 residues long. V shed 6 bases and J 4 bases; nucleotides not matched to a gene: 8. CDR1 and CDR2 (germline): WSHSY, SAAADI. In nucleotides, the CDR3 is TGCGCCAGCAGCAACCGGGACAGAATCTATGGCTACACCTTC. Its translation: CASSNRDRIYGYTF.

The chain couples TRBV15 to TRBJ2-2; no definite D call. CDR3 length equals 15 residues. The V gene lost 0 bases and the J gene lost 5 bases, with 10 bases spanning the gap. Germline V gives CDR1 LNHNV, CDR2 YYDKDF (reference sequence). The CDR3 DNA follows: TGTGCCACCAGCAGAGACCGAAAGGAGACCGGGGAGCTGTTTTTT. Amino acid sequence: CATSRDRKETGELFF. The full variable domain, its missing parts supplied by reference TRBV15 and TRBJ2-2, is DAMVIQNPRYQVTQFGKPVTLSCSQTLNHNVMYWYQQKSSQAPKLLFHYYDKDFNNEADTPDNFQSRRPNTSFCFLDIRSPGLGDTAMYLCATSRDRKETGELFFGEGSRLTVL.

This rearrangement joins TRBV19 to TRBJ2-1, with 8 bases identical to TRBD2. CDR3 length equals 15 residues. The V segment lost 6 bases and the J segment 4 bases; nucleotides outside the gene matches: 8. Looked up from germline, CDR1 is LNHDA and CDR2 is SQIVND (reference sequence). This CDR3 is CASSWSGSVYNEQFF. The CDR3 DNA is TGTGCCAGTAGCTGGAGCGGGAGTGTATACAATGAGCAGTTCTTC.

This clone was detected only once. The chain recombines TRBV5-1 with TRBJ2-1; 10 positions agree with TRBD2. Trimming removed 6 bases from V and 7 bases from J; junction bases left unmatched: 7. The length of the CDR3 is 14 residues. Germline CDR1 and CDR2: SGHRS and YFSETQ. CDR3 loop: CASTQQTSGNEQFF. In DNA, the CDR3 is TGCGCCAGCACCCAACAGACTAGCGGGAATGAGCAGTTCTTC.

V gene TRBV24-1 combines with J gene TRBJ1-2; maybe TRBD1 (6 bases). Trimming left V 4 bases short and J 2 bases short, with 10 bases between. The CDR3 covers 14 residues. Germline V lookup: CDR1 KGHDR, CDR2 SFDVKD. CDR3 nucleotide sequence: TGTGCCACCAGTGACACACAGGGAAACTATGGCTACACCTTC. This translates into CATSDTQGNYGYTF.

This CDR3 reads CASSIGYGAGETQYF. The CDR3 DNA reads TGTGCCAGTAGTATAGGATACGGAGCGGGTGAGACCCAGTACTTC. The chain employs TRBV19 and TRBJ2-5; possible D gene TRBD2, 6 bases. The V and J ends lost 1 base and 5 bases respectively, with 14 bases between them. The CDR3 has 15 amino acids. Germline CDR1 is LNHDA and CDR2 is SQIVND (reference sequence).

The genes are TRBV7-9 and TRBJ1-2; 7 bases fit TRBD1. CDR1 and CDR2 (germline): SEHNR, FQNEAQ (reference sequence). The CDR3 has 15 residues. Trimming at V came to 1 base and at J to 5 bases, leaving 7 bases not matched to a gene. The DNA for the CDR3 is TGTGCCAGCAGCTTAGAAAACAGGGGAATTTATGGCTACACCTTC. It codes for CASSLENRGIYGYTF.

J is TRBJ2-2 and V is TRBV4-3; TRBD2 matches 7 bases. V dropped 4 bases and J dropped 5; count of bases not matched to a gene: 10. CDR3 length: 16 amino acids. Germline loops: CDR1 LGHNA, CDR2 YSLEER. The CDR3 here is CASSPPGGERTGELFF. CDR3 DNA: TGCGCCAGCAGCCCTCCGGGGGGAGAAAGGACCGGGGAGCTGTTTTTT.

The J gene is TRBJ1-2, the V gene TRBV5-1, with a possible D match to TRBD1 (6 bases). V lost 3 bases, J lost 1 base, and 7 bases lay in between. Germline loops: CDR1 SGHRS, CDR2 YFSETQ. The CDR3 extends over 13 amino acids. The CDR3 coding sequence is TGCGCCAGCAGCTCGGACAGTAACTATGGCTACACCTTC. It specifies CASSSDSNYGYTF.

This clone has just one count. The V and J genes are TRBV7-9 and TRBJ1-4; 8 bases map to TRBD1. This CDR3 has 15 amino acids. Germline lookup yields CDR1 SEHNR and CDR2 FQNEAQ (reference sequence). The V gene end was trimmed by 5 bases and the J gene end by 5 bases; junction bases not matched to a gene: 7. The CDR3 spells CASSPRQGKNEKLFF. DNA for the CDR3: TGTGCCAGCAGCCCCAGACAGGGGAAGAATGAAAAACTGTTTTTT.

This chain uses TRBV29-1 with TRBJ2-2; D is unresolved. CDR3 length: 14 amino acids. CDR1 and CDR2 (germline): SQVTM, ANQGSEA. Trimming left V 4 bases short and J 1 base short, with 10 bases between. CDR3 sequence (DNA): TGCAGCGTTGCGGGTGAGGAGAACACCGGGGAGCTGTTTTTT. The encoded protein is CSVAGEENTGELFF.

The gene calls are TRBV6-5 and TRBJ2-3; 8 nucleotides align to TRBD1. Germline lookup yields CDR1 MNHEY and CDR2 SVGAGI. Losses at the gene ends were 2 bases for V and 1 base for J; bases not matched to a gene: 5. This CDR3 is built from 16 residues. The CDR3 is CASSYAGGVGTDTQYF. In DNA form, the CDR3 reads TGTGCCAGCAGTTACGCAGGGGGCGTTGGCACAGATACGCAGTATTTT.

This rearrangement joins TRBV19 to TRBJ2-5, with D perhaps matching TRBD2 (5 bases). Germline V gene data show CDR1 as LNHDA and CDR2 as SQIVND (reference sequence). Trimming shortened V by 3 bases and J by 3 bases, and 11 bases separated the two germline ends. This CDR3 is 14 amino acids long. CDR3 residues: CASSIAGYEETQYF. Written as DNA, the CDR3 is TGTGCCAGTAGTATCGCGGGTTATGAAGAGACCCAGTACTTC.

V and J are TRBV18 and TRBJ2-3; weak D call: TRBD2 (5 bases). The CDR3 loop spans 13 amino acids. Germline V gene data show CDR1 as KGHSH and CDR2 as LQKENI. Trimming removed 2 bases at V and 6 bases at J, with 9 bases between. CDR3 in amino acids: CASSPNRGDTQYF. The CDR3 DNA sequence: TGTGCCAGCTCACCAAACCGCGGGGATACGCAGTATTTT. Supplemented by reference TRBV18 and TRBJ2-3, the full variable domain reads NAGVMQNPRHLVRRRGQEARLRCSPMKGHSHVYWYRQLPEEGLKFMVYLQKENIIDESGMPKERFSAEFPKEGPSILRIQQVVRGDSAAYFCASSPNRGDTQYFGPGTRLTVL.

This chain connects TRBV4-2 to TRBJ2-7, with D possibly TRBD2 on 6 matching bases. This CDR3 region has 16 residues. Germline assignment: CDR1 LGHNA and CDR2 YNFKEQ. Between the trimmed V and J ends, which lost 1 base and 5 bases, there was a span of 18 bases. CDR3 nucleotides: TGTGCCAGCAGCCAAGCGTTAGCGGACCCTCGGGACGAGCAGTACTTC. This gives the protein CASSQALADPRDEQYF.

The chain employs TRBV3-1 (or the pseudogene TRBV3-2) and TRBJ2-1; the match to TRBD2 covers 10 bases. The ends lost 4 bases at V and 9 bases at J; junction bases unmatched: 9. The germline V gene has CDR1 LGHDT and CDR2 YNNKEL (reference sequence). There are 15 residues in the CDR3. The chain's CDR3 is CASSPQAGGPVEQFF. Here the CDR3 DNA reads TGTGCCAGCAGCCCACAAGCGGGAGGGCCGGTTGAGCAGTTCTTC.

This clone was picked up one time. The V gene is TRBV5-5, the J gene TRBJ2-7, with 7 bases aligning to TRBD2. Germline V CDR1 and CDR2: SGHKS, YYEKEE (reference sequence). After removal of 4 bases from V and 3 bases from J, the junction contained 7 bases not matched to a gene. This CDR3 spans 14 amino acids. Written as DNA, the CDR3 is TGTGCCAGCAGCCCTACTGCGGGGGACTACGAGCAGTACTTC. Translating gives CASSPTAGDYEQYF.

V is TRBV11-2 and J is TRBJ2-5, with 7 bases matching TRBD1. Germline trimming cut 1 base from V and 0 bases from J; bases unmatched to any gene: 8. Looked up from germline, CDR1 is SGHAT and CDR2 is FQNNGV. There are 17 residues in the CDR3. CDR3 in amino acids: CASSLGSVTGNQETQYF. CDR3 sequence (DNA): TGTGCCAGCAGCTTAGGTTCGGTGACAGGGAACCAAGAGACCCAGTACTTC.

The chain uses TRBV18 and TRBJ2-7; TRBD1 agrees at 9 bases. Germline V lookup: CDR1 KGHSH, CDR2 LQKENI. CDR3 length: 16 residues. V gave up 3 bases and J gave up 2 bases; unmatched junction bases: 8. CDR3 DNA sequence: TGTGCCAGCTCACCTATGACAGGGGGAAGTACCTACGAGCAGTACTTC. Its protein is CASSPMTGGSTYEQYF.

This clone has a single count. V and J are TRBV11-2 and TRBJ1-4, with D maybe TRBD1 (6 bases). Trimming removed 5 bases from V and 13 bases from J, with 17 bases in between. Looked up from germline, CDR1 is SGHAT and CDR2 is FQNNGV. The CDR3 sequence is 13 residues long. CDR3 coding DNA: TGTGCCAGCAGCCCAGCGGGGGGCCTAGGACTGTTTTTT. Translating gives CASSPAGGLGLFF. The complete variable domain, with remaining parts taken from reference TRBV11-2 and TRBJ1-4, reads EAGVAQSPRYKIIEKRQSVAFWCNPISGHATLYWYQQILGQGPKLLIQFQNNGVVDDSQLPKDRFSAERLKGVDSTLKIQPAKLEDSAVYLCASSPAGGLGLFFGSGTQLSVL.

CDR3 sequence reads: CASSRQGYTEAFF. CDR3 in DNA: TGTGCCAGCTCACGACAGGGATACACTGAAGCTTTCTTT. This chain joins TRBV18 and TRBJ1-1, with 7 bases fitting TRBD1. The CDR3 has 13 amino acids. Germline V CDR1 and CDR2: KGHSH, LQKENI. V shed 4 bases, J shed 3 bases, and the junction held 2 bases outside the gene matches. The whole variable domain, filled in from reference TRBV18 and TRBJ1-1, reads NAGVMQNPRHLVRRRGQEARLRCSPMKGHSHVYWYRQLPEEGLKFMVYLQKENIIDESGMPKERFSAEFPKEGPSILRIQQVVRGDSAAYFCASSRQGYTEAFFGQGTRLTVV.

Notes on this clone: Other DNA sequences in this sample translate to the same CDR3. The chain has TRBV9 and TRBJ1-2, with a tentative D call TRBD1 (5 bases). Trimming pared 0 bases from V and 3 bases from J, leaving 6 bases between. In germline, CDR1 is SGDLS, CDR2 YYNGEE. This CDR3 is built from 13 residues. For the CDR3, the DNA is TGTGCCAGCAGCGTAGGGGGGGACTATGGCTACACCTTC. As protein: CASSVGGDYGYTF. Based on the CDR3 plus reference TRBV9 and TRBJ1-2, the full variable domain is DSGVTQTPKHLITATGQRVTLRCSPRSGDLSVYWYQQSLDQGLQFLIQYYNGEERAKGNILERFSAQQFPDLHSELNLSSLELGDSALYFCASSVGGDYGYTFGSGTRLTVV.